Sequencing of this TCR beta chain was carried out in a study of shared clonotypes between healthy human individuals. This clone was observed a single time. This CDR3 contains 16 residues. Trimming took 5 bases from V and 6 from J; bases not matched to a gene: 14. Germline V lookup: CDR1 MDHEN, CDR2 SYDVKM. For each subset, genomic DNA was distributed in equal portions over several immunoSEQ plates. Profiling relied on immunoSEQ multiplex PCR, and the TCRdb table lists in-frame clones only, not all of them. The table records some 500,000 clones, approximately 94% of them present only once. The rearrangement links TRBV28 to TRBJ2-7, with 9 bases lining up with TRBD2. The sequence derives from a woman between 25 and 40 years old in good health. Material for sequencing was naive CD4+ T cells sorted from blood. Subset described: CD45RA+ positively selected. The CDR3 reads CASSASGRPRPGEQYF. CDR3 sequence (DNA): TGTGCCAGCAGTGCCAGCGGGAGGCCCCGGCCTGGCGAGCAGTACTTC.